These 18 T cell receptor beta chains originate from one sample sequenced in a study of T cells in Graves' hyperthyroidism and ophthalmopathy. There were TCR beta CDR3 regions amplified from RNA transcripts. The TCR CDR3 first-round RT-PCR relied on the HTBI primer set. In TCRdb, the multiplex PCR reads were re-called with MiXCR into one record per CDR3 protein. The data show 500,000 to 650,000 distinct CDR3 sequences, with about 14% seen just once and roughly an eighth held by the top ten. The sequencing input was blood. Receptor source: a woman aged 45-65 years with Graves' ophthalmopathy.

This clonotype was counted many times. This chain joins TRBV28 and TRBJ1-5; a possible D gene is TRBD1 (6 bases). This CDR3 has 14 amino acids. The V end was cut by 1 base, the J end by 3 bases, with 7 bases between. Germline CDR1 reads MDHEN; CDR2 reads SYDVKM. CDR3 sequence: CASSLSGDNQPQHF. The DNA of the CDR3 is TGTGCCAGCAGTTTATCAGGGGACAATCAGCCCCAGCATTTT. Supplemented by reference TRBV28 and TRBJ1-5, the full variable domain reads DVKVTQSSRYLVKRTGEKVFLECVQDMDHENMFWYRQDPGLGLRLIYFSYDVKMKEKGDIPEGYSVSREKKERFSLILESASTNQTSMYLCASSLSGDNQPQHFGDGTRLSIL.

The genes are TRBV3-1 and TRBJ2-7; D is possibly TRBD1 or TRBD2 (5 bases each). The CDR3 sequence is 15 residues long. Per the germline V gene, CDR1 is LGHDT and CDR2 is YNNKEL (reference sequence). V lost 1 base and J 3 bases, leaving 13 bases between the germline ends. The CDR3 DNA is TGTGCCAGCAGCCAAGGTTCCGGGACGGACTACGAGCAGTACTTC. Its translation: CASSQGSGTDYEQYF.

The chain has TRBV7-3 and TRBJ2-6; 11 bases match TRBD1. With V trimmed by 1 base and J by 2 bases, 10 bases remained unmatched. The CDR3 contains 20 residues. Germline V gene data show CDR1 as SGHTA and CDR2 as FQGTGA. The CDR3, as DNA: TGTGCCAGCAGCTTAAGGCCACAGCCGGGACAGGGGGCTGGGGCCAACGTCCTGACTTTC. Its protein is CASSLRPQPGQGAGANVLTF.

This clonotype came up many times. J is TRBJ1-3 and V is TRBV3-1; no definite D call. CDR3 length equals 14 residues. The V gene lost 4 bases and the J gene lost 0 bases, with 7 bases spanning the gap. CDR1 and CDR2 from the germline V gene are LGHDT and YNNKEL (reference sequence). CDR3 sequence (DNA): TGTGCCAGCAGCCGCCGGACCTCTGGAAACACCATATATTTT. Its translation is CASSRRTSGNTIYF.

This clonotype was counted at least ten times. The rearrangement uses TRBV5-5 and TRBJ2-4; D could derive from TRBD1 or TRBD2 (6 bases each). Germline CDR1 is SGHKS and CDR2 is YYEKEE (reference sequence). The CDR3 totals 14 residues. Trimming cost V 1 base and J 4 bases, with 9 bases left between them. CDR3 protein: CASSLRGEKNIQYF. The CDR3 DNA reads TGTGCCAGCAGCTTGAGGGGGGAGAAAAACATTCAGTACTTC. Complete variable domain (other parts from reference TRBV5-5 and TRBJ2-4): DAGVTQSPTHLIKTRGQQVTLRCSPISGHKSVSWYQQVLGQGPQFIFQYYEKEERGRGNFPDRFSARQFPNYSSELNVNALLLGDSALYLCASSLRGEKNIQYFGAGTRLSVL.

In its sample, this clonotype was seen many times. The chain employs TRBV20-1 and TRBJ1-1, with no clear D. Trimming shortened V by 6 bases and J by 0 bases, and 11 bases separated the two germline ends. The CDR3 loop spans 13 amino acids. Germline CDR1 is DFQATT and CDR2 is SNEGSKA (reference sequence). CDR3 region: CSAVFQLNTEAFF. CDR3 coding DNA: TGCAGTGCCGTCTTCCAGTTGAACACTGAAGCTTTCTTT.

This clonotype was seen at least ten times. The genes are TRBV7-9 and TRBJ2-5, with 11 bases lining up with TRBD1. V lost 5 bases, J lost 5 bases, and 7 bases stayed unmatched. The CDR3 consists of 15 residues. In germline, CDR1 is SEHNR, CDR2 FQNEAQ (reference sequence). CDR3 bases: TGTGCCAGCAGCGGATCCGGGACAGGGGGGGAGACCCAGTACTTC. It specifies CASSGSGTGGETQYF. Supplemented by reference TRBV7-9 and TRBJ2-5, the full variable domain reads DTGVSQNPRHKITKRGQNVTFRCDPISEHNRLYWYRQTLGQGPEFLTYFQNEAQLEKSRLLSDRFSAERPKGSFSTLEIQRTEQGDSAMYLCASSGSGTGGETQYFGPGTRLLVL.

Many counts were recorded for this clonotype. The chain has TRBV28 and TRBJ1-5, with a possible D match to TRBD1 (6 bases). The CDR3 contains 14 residues. The V and J ends lost 5 bases and 4 bases respectively, with 12 bases between them. The germline gives CDR1 MDHEN, CDR2 SYDVKM. CDR3 sequence: CASSRTDFNQPQHF. The CDR3 region has the DNA TGTGCCAGCAGTAGGACAGATTTTAATCAGCCCCAGCATTTT.

The table lists this clonotype with many counts. This rearrangement joins TRBV7-9 to TRBJ2-7; no clear D. CDR1 is SEHNR and CDR2 is FQNEAQ in the germline V gene (reference sequence). V lost 1 base and J 2 bases, leaving 9 bases between the germline ends. This CDR3 spans 14 amino acids. CDR3 coding DNA: TGTGCCAGCAGCTTAGACCGACGGCCCTACGAGCAGTACTTC. It is translated as CASSLDRRPYEQYF.

This clonotype was seen many times. The genes are TRBV11-2 and TRBJ1-6; tentatively, D is TRBD1 (6 bases). Germline lookup yields CDR1 SGHAT and CDR2 FQNNGV. The CDR3 length is 12 residues. V gave up 5 bases and J gave up 7 bases, with 6 bases separating them. CDR3 nucleotide sequence: TGTGCCAGCAGCACAGGGAATTCACCCCTCCACTTT. This gives the protein CASSTGNSPLHF.

At least ten counts were recorded for this clonotype. The CDR3 protein is CASSLGPGMEETQYF. CDR3 nucleotide sequence: TGTGCCAGCAGCTTAGGGCCAGGAATGGAAGAGACCCAGTACTTC. The chain combines TRBV7-9 with TRBJ2-5; no clear D. CDR3 length equals 15 residues. CDR1 is SEHNR, CDR2 FQNEAQ, per germline (reference sequence). Trimming removed 1 base from V and 3 bases from J, with 12 bases in between. Supplemented by reference TRBV7-9 and TRBJ2-5, the full variable domain reads DTGVSQNPRHKITKRGQNVTFRCDPISEHNRLYWYRQTLGQGPEFLTYFQNEAQLEKSRLLSDRFSAERPKGSFSTLEIQRTEQGDSAMYLCASSLGPGMEETQYFGPGTRLLVL.

This clonotype was recorded at least ten times. The chain is built from TRBV7-2 and TRBJ2-3, with a tentative D call TRBD2 (5 bases). Germline V gene sequence: CDR1 SGHTA, CDR2 FQGNSA. This CDR3 is built from 14 residues. V was clipped by 3 bases and J by 2 bases, with 9 bases between them. CDR3 bases: TGTGCCAGCAGCTTGAGGCGGGTCACAGATACGCAGTATTTT. It yields the protein CASSLRRVTDTQYF. The variable domain in full, completed from reference TRBV7-2 and TRBJ2-3, reads GAGVSQSPSNKVTEKGKDVELRCDPISGHTALYWYRQSLGQGLEFLIYFQGNSAPDKSGLPSDRFSAERTGGSVSTLTIQRTQQEDSAVYLCASSLRRVTDTQYFGPGTRLTVL.

This clonotype has at least ten counts. The V call is TRBV20-1, the J call TRBJ2-5; TRBD2 matches at 8 bases. The V and J ends lost 0 bases and 5 bases, in that order; junction bases with no gene match: 14. CDR3 length: 17 amino acids. Germline V lookup: CDR1 DFQATT, CDR2 SNEGSKA (reference sequence). As DNA, the CDR3 is TGCAGTGCTAGAGAACTCCTCCCCAGCGGGAGCTGGGAGACCCAGTACTTC. It codes for CSARELLPSGSWETQYF.

This clonotype came up many times. The V call is TRBV2, the J call TRBJ2-7, with a tentative D call TRBD2 (6 bases). Trimming stripped 8 bases from V and 6 bases from J, with 20 bases between. Germline CDR1 reads SNHLY; CDR2 reads FYNNEI. This CDR3 comprises 14 residues. The DNA for the CDR3 is TGTGCCAGCGGTGCGGGGCAGGGTTATGCCGAGCAGTACTTC. It codes for CASGAGQGYAEQYF.

The chain couples TRBV7-9 to TRBJ2-7, with D perhaps matching TRBD2 (6 bases). This CDR3 has 16 residues. In germline, CDR1 is SEHNR, CDR2 FQNEAQ (reference sequence). Trimming pared 5 bases from V and 3 bases from J, leaving 20 bases between. The CDR3 sequence: CASSPIWGGTLYEQYF. CDR3 sequence (DNA): TGTGCCAGCAGCCCCATTTGGGGCGGGACCCTCTACGAGCAGTACTTC.

For this clonotype: Its ends do not fully match the called genes, so a read error is possible. The rearrangement links TRBV29-1 to TRBJ2-5, with D possibly matching TRBD2 (6 bases). The CDR3 loop spans 16 amino acids. Per germline, CDR1 SQVTM and CDR2 ANQGSEA. As DNA, the CDR3 is TGCAGCGTTGGAGGTAGCCGGGAGTCGACCCAAAAGACCCAGTACTTC. This translates into CSVGGSRESTQKTQYF. The variable domain in full, with the rest retrieved from reference TRBV29-1 and TRBJ2-5, is SAVISQKPSRDICQRGTSLTIQCQVDSQVTMMFWYRQQPGQSLTLIATANQGSEATYESGFVIDKFPISRPNLTFSTLTVSNMSPEDSSIYLCSVGGSRESTQKTQYFGPGTRLLVL.

The CDR3 protein is CASSRNSGTRETQYF. The CDR3 DNA follows: TGCGCCAGCAGCCGAAATAGCGGGACCAGGGAGACCCAGTACTTC. J is TRBJ2-5 and V is TRBV5-1, with 8 bases matching TRBD2. Germline assignment: CDR1 SGHRS and CDR2 YFSETQ. Germline trimming cut 4 bases from V and 5 bases from J; bases unmatched to any gene: 10. The CDR3 contains 15 residues.

The chain joins TRBV3-1 to TRBJ2-3, with TRBD1 identical over 8 bases. Germline CDR1 and CDR2: LGHDT and YNNKEL (reference sequence). This CDR3 is 16 amino acids long. V was clipped by 5 bases and J by 2 bases; unmatched bases: 9. CDR3 loop: CASSFAGTGDTDTQYF. The CDR3 coding sequence is TGTGCCAGCAGCTTTGCCGGGACAGGTGACACAGATACGCAGTATTTT.